This T cell receptor beta chain was sequenced during a study of blood T cell repertoires in COVID-19. This clone occurred a few times. This CDR3 spans 16 amino acids. With 3 bases removed from V and 10 bases from J, the gap between germline ends came to 25 bases. Germline-derived CDR1 and CDR2 are SNHLY and FYNNEI. This table comes from immunoSEQ multiplex PCR, and its TCRdb copy is limited to in-frame clones, with some not included. The sample consists of 55,000 to 80,000 clones, 85% to 90% of them appearing once. Specimen: peripheral blood. This TCR was recovered from a man between 65 and 79 years old with acute or convalescent COVID-19. The chain is built from TRBV2 and TRBJ2-7, with TRBD1 as a possible D gene (9 bases). The DNA of the CDR3 is TGTGCCAGCAGTGACTTGAGTGTCGGGACAGGGACTAGACAGTACTTC. This sequence encodes CASSDLSVGTGTRQYF.